These T cell receptor beta chains were read from a single sample in a study of PD-1 blockade in classical Hodgkin lymphoma. Here immunoSEQ multiplex PCR was the method, and the copy in TCRdb shows in-frame clones only, minus some. The sample shows about 16,000 clones, around four fifths of them seen only once. The sequencing here drew on CD4+ T cells from blood, taken at baseline. The source is a human donor with classical Hodgkin lymphoma. CDR3s include the opening cysteine and the closing phenylalanine or tryptophan. D genes are given only for firm matches. Size is stated for part of the rows, as once, few or many counts, or as a class when the clone is expanded.

>.|TRBV7-8|TRBJ2-2|once
TGTGCCAGCAGCTCCCTAGCGACTGCCAACACCGGGGAGCTGTTTTTT
CASSSLATANTGELFF
>.|TRBV5-1|TRBJ2-2|.
TGCGCCAGCAGCCGGGACACAACGAACACCGGGGAGCTGTTTTTT
CASSRDTTNTGELFF
>.|TRBV6-5|TRBJ1-1|.
TGTGCCAGCAGTTACAATTTGAGGGGGAGCACTGAAGCTTTCTTT
CASSYNLRGSTEAFF
>.|TRBV11-2|TRBJ1-1|once
TGTGCCAGCAGCTCCGGGACGAAGAACACTGAAGCTTTCTTT
CASSSGTKNTEAFF
>.|TRBV11-2|TRBJ2-2|few
TGTGCCAGCAGCTCTAGACAGAACACCGGGGAGCTGTTTTTT
CASSSRQNTGELFF
>TRBD2|TRBV7-9|TRBJ2-1|.
TGTGCCAGCAGCCTCTTAGCGGGGGTTGTTTATGAGCAGTTCTTC
CASSLLAGVVYEQFF
>TRBD1|TRBV5-4|TRBJ1-2|.
TGTGCCAGCAGCTTTGGGCAGGGGGCGCCTGGCTACACCTTC
CASSFGQGAPGYTF
>.|TRBV2|TRBJ1-4|.
TGTGCCAGCAGTGGTGACAATGAAAAACTGTTTTTT
CASSGDNEKLFF
>.|TRBV27|TRBJ2-7|.
TGTGCCAGCAGTTTTTCCGGGACTCCAACTCTGCAGTACTTC
CASSFSGTPTLQYF
>TRBD2|TRBV5-4|TRBJ2-7|.
TGTGCCAGCAGCTTGGGCGAGTTCGCGGGAGACCCCTACGAGCAGTACTTC
CASSLGEFAGDPYEQYF
>TRBD1|TRBV29-1|TRBJ1-2|.
TGCAGCGTTGCCGGGACAGGTGGGACCCAGACTAATGGCTACACCTTC
CSVAGTGGTQTNGYTF
>TRBD1|TRBV7-9|TRBJ1-2|once
TGTGCCAGCAGCGCCTGGGACAGAGCCGGCTATGGCTACACCTTC
CASSAWDRAGYGYTF
>.|TRBV9|TRBJ2-5|.
TGTGCCAGCAGCTCCCCGCGCGGGGTGGGGGAGACCCAGTACTTC
CASSSPRGVGETQYF
>TRBD1|TRBV5-4|TRBJ1-2|.
TGTGCCAGCAGCTGGACAGGTCGGATTGGAGGCTACACCTTC
CASSWTGRIGGYTF
>TRBD1|TRBV6-6|TRBJ2-1|.
TGTGCCAGCAGAGACTATCAGGGGGCCTACAATGAGCAGTTCTTC
CASRDYQGAYNEQFF
>.|TRBV7-9|TRBJ2-1|.
TGTGCCAGCGGCCCAAGTACGTACTACAATGAGCAGTTCTTC
CASGPSTYYNEQFF
>.|TRBV10-3|TRBJ2-7|.
TGTGCCATCAGTGAGCCCCAGGGTACCTCCTACGAGCAGTACTTC
CAISEPQGTSYEQYF
>TRBD1|TRBV19|TRBJ1-4|.
TGTGCCAGTAGTCTAGGACAGGCCCTTAATGAAAAACTGTTTTTT
CASSLGQALNEKLFF
>.|TRBV5-4|TRBJ2-5|.
TGTGCCAGCAGCTCTAAAGGGGGTTTGGAGACCCAGTACTTC
CASSSKGGLETQYF
>TRBD2|TRBV7-9|TRBJ2-1|.
TGTGCCAGCAGCATCGTAGCGGGAGGGCCGGGGTTCTACAATGAGCAGTTCTTC
CASSIVAGGPGFYNEQFF
>TRBD1|TRBV4-2|TRBJ2-4|.
TGTGCCAGCAGCTCGGACAGGGAGCTTATGAGAGACATTCAGTACTTC
CASSSDRELMRDIQYF